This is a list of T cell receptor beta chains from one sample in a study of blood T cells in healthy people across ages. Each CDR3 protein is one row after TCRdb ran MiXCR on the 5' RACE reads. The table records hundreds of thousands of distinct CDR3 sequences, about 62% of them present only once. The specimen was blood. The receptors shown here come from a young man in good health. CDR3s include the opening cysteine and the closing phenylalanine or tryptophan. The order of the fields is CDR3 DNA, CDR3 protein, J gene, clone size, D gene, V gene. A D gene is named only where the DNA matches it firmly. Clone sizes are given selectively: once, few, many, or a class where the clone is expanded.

CDR3 DNA: TGTGCCATCAGATCGGGACAGGGAGTCGGTACAGATACGCAGTATTTT; CDR3 protein: CAIRSGQGVGTDTQYF; J gene: TRBJ2-3; clone size: -; D gene: TRBD1; V gene: TRBV10-3
CDR3 DNA: TGTGCCAGCAGCTTAAATGGAGGGCAGGACGGTGGCTACACCTTC; CDR3 protein: CASSLNGGQDGGYTF; J gene: TRBJ1-2; clone size: -; D gene: -; V gene: TRBV7-3
CDR3 DNA: TGCGCCAGCAGCCAAGATCCTACAGGAGTCTCCTACGAGCAGTACTTC; CDR3 protein: CASSQDPTGVSYEQYF; J gene: TRBJ2-7; clone size: -; D gene: -; V gene: TRBV4-3
CDR3 DNA: TGTGCCAGCAGCCCTTCGACAAGGCCCTACAATGAGCAGTTCTTC; CDR3 protein: CASSPSTRPYNEQFF; J gene: TRBJ2-1; clone size: -; D gene: -; V gene: TRBV7-2
CDR3 DNA: TGTGCCACCCTTAACACTGGCGAGCAGTACTTC; CDR3 protein: CATLNTGEQYF; J gene: TRBJ2-7; clone size: -; D gene: -; V gene: TRBV10-3
CDR3 DNA: TGTGCCACTTCCGGCGGGGAGGGGGGATACTATGGCTACACCTTC; CDR3 protein: CATSGGEGGYYGYTF; J gene: TRBJ1-2; clone size: -; D gene: -; V gene: TRBV15
CDR3 DNA: TGTGCCAGCAGTTGGGATGCCCAGGAGCAGTACTTC; CDR3 protein: CASSWDAQEQYF; J gene: TRBJ2-7; clone size: -; D gene: -; V gene: TRBV6-5
CDR3 DNA: TGTGCCAGCACCCTAGGGGGGATCGCAGATACGCAGTATTTT; CDR3 protein: CASTLGGIADTQYF; J gene: TRBJ2-3; clone size: -; D gene: -; V gene: TRBV28
CDR3 DNA: TGTGCCAGCAGCTTAAAGGGGCTGCGGTGGTATGGCTACACCTTC; CDR3 protein: CASSLKGLRWYGYTF; J gene: TRBJ1-2; clone size: -; D gene: -; V gene: TRBV7-3
CDR3 DNA: TGTGCCAGCAGTTTCGGGCGGACCTCCTACAATGAGCAGTTCTTC; CDR3 protein: CASSFGRTSYNEQFF; J gene: TRBJ2-1; clone size: -; D gene: -; V gene: TRBV7-2
CDR3 DNA: TGCGCCAGCAGCTTTACAGGGCTGAATGAAAAACTGTTTTTT; CDR3 protein: CASSFTGLNEKLFF; J gene: TRBJ1-4; clone size: -; D gene: -; V gene: TRBV5-1
CDR3 DNA: TGCGCCAGCAGCCAAGTTGGAGCAGGGGGCAATAACTATGGCTACACCTTC; CDR3 protein: CASSQVGAGGNNYGYTF; J gene: TRBJ1-2; clone size: few; D gene: TRBD1; V gene: TRBV4-3
CDR3 DNA: TGTGCCAGCAGTTACGGGGTCCACGAGCAGTACTTC; CDR3 protein: CASSYGVHEQYF; J gene: TRBJ2-7; clone size: few; D gene: -; V gene: TRBV6-6
CDR3 DNA: TGTGCCAGCAGTTACTATGGAAGGACAGGACCTCAGGGTGAAAAACTGTTTTTT; CDR3 protein: CASSYYGRTGPQGEKLFF; J gene: TRBJ1-4; clone size: once; D gene: TRBD1; V gene: TRBV6-5
CDR3 DNA: TGTGCCAGCAGTTTGCCCGCGAGACCAGCCTATGGCTACACCTTC; CDR3 protein: CASSLPARPAYGYTF; J gene: TRBJ1-2; clone size: once; D gene: -; V gene: TRBV28
CDR3 DNA: TGTGCCAGCAGCCCACTCACTAGCGGGCGGTACAGTGAGCAGTTCTTC; CDR3 protein: CASSPLTSGRYSEQFF; J gene: TRBJ2-1; clone size: -; D gene: TRBD2; V gene: TRBV7-2
CDR3 DNA: TGTGCCAGCAGGGGACCGGGACTAGAAAAGGACATTCAGTACTTC; CDR3 protein: CASRGPGLEKDIQYF; J gene: TRBJ2-4; clone size: -; D gene: TRBD2; V gene: TRBV6-2/TRBV6-3
CDR3 DNA: TGTGCCAGCAGCCAAGATGGGGGGGGCTCATCCTACAATGAGCAGTTCTTC; CDR3 protein: CASSQDGGGSSYNEQFF; J gene: TRBJ2-1; clone size: few; D gene: -; V gene: TRBV4-2
CDR3 DNA: TGCGCCAGCAGCCAAGAATTTGGGAGGGGCCGTGTAAATGAGCAGTTCTTC; CDR3 protein: CASSQEFGRGRVNEQFF; J gene: TRBJ2-1; clone size: -; D gene: TRBD2; V gene: TRBV4-1
CDR3 DNA: TGCAGTGCTAGCGGACTGGAACGCACCTACGAGCAGTACTTC; CDR3 protein: CSASGLERTYEQYF; J gene: TRBJ2-7; clone size: -; D gene: -; V gene: TRBV20-1
CDR3 DNA: TGTGCCAGCTCACTCCAGCGGGGAGACAATGAGCAGTTCTTC; CDR3 protein: CASSLQRGDNEQFF; J gene: TRBJ2-1; clone size: -; D gene: TRBD2; V gene: TRBV18
CDR3 DNA: TGTGCCTGGCCGTTCGCCCGGGACAGAGCCTCTGGGGCCAACGTCCTGACTTTC; CDR3 protein: CAWPFARDRASGANVLTF; J gene: TRBJ2-6; clone size: -; D gene: TRBD1; V gene: TRBV30
CDR3 DNA: TGTGCCAGCAGTTTAAGGGCAGTAACCTACGAGCAGTACTTC; CDR3 protein: CASSLRAVTYEQYF; J gene: TRBJ2-7; clone size: few; D gene: -; V gene: TRBV28
CDR3 DNA: TGTGCCAGCAACGCCGGGACAGGGAACACCGGGGAGCTGTTTTTT; CDR3 protein: CASNAGTGNTGELFF; J gene: TRBJ2-2; clone size: -; D gene: TRBD1; V gene: TRBV12-3/TRBV12-4
CDR3 DNA: TGTGCCAGCAGTTCCTTTAGCGGGGGTCACTACAATGAGCAGTTCTTC; CDR3 protein: CASSSFSGGHYNEQFF; J gene: TRBJ2-1; clone size: -; D gene: TRBD2; V gene: TRBV6-5
CDR3 DNA: TGCGCCAGCAGCCTCGAAGGCCAGGGCATCCGCACTGAAGCTTTCTTT; CDR3 protein: CASSLEGQGIRTEAFF; J gene: TRBJ1-1; clone size: -; D gene: -; V gene: TRBV4-3
CDR3 DNA: TGTGCCAGCAGCGTAGGACAGGGGGGAATCGAGGAGACCCAGTACTTC; CDR3 protein: CASSVGQGGIEETQYF; J gene: TRBJ2-5; clone size: -; D gene: TRBD1; V gene: TRBV9
CDR3 DNA: TGTGCCATCAGTGAAGGGACAGCCGATAATTCACCCCTCCACTTT; CDR3 protein: CAISEGTADNSPLHF; J gene: TRBJ1-6; clone size: -; D gene: TRBD1; V gene: TRBV10-3
CDR3 DNA: TGTGCCAGCAGGAACAGGGGGCTGGAAGATACGCAGTATTTT; CDR3 protein: CASRNRGLEDTQYF; J gene: TRBJ2-3; clone size: -; D gene: TRBD1; V gene: TRBV7-9
CDR3 DNA: TGTGCCAGCAGCGATCCAGGGGAATTGCCCTACGAGCAGTACTTC; CDR3 protein: CASSDPGELPYEQYF; J gene: TRBJ2-7; clone size: few; D gene: -; V gene: TRBV7-2
CDR3 DNA: TGTGCCAGCAGTTTAAGTTCCGGGTCTAACTATGGCTACACCTTC; CDR3 protein: CASSLSSGSNYGYTF; J gene: TRBJ1-2; clone size: few; D gene: -; V gene: TRBV12-3/TRBV12-4
CDR3 DNA: TGCGCCAGCAGCCAGACCCAGTGGACTGAAGCTTTCTTT; CDR3 protein: CASSQTQWTEAFF; J gene: TRBJ1-1; clone size: -; D gene: -; V gene: TRBV4-3
CDR3 DNA: TGCAGTGCTAGAAATTATCAGGACAGGCTACAGGGAGCTTTCTTT; CDR3 protein: CSARNYQDRLQGAFF; J gene: TRBJ1-1; clone size: few; D gene: TRBD1; V gene: TRBV20-1
CDR3 DNA: TGTACCAGCAGCTTGCTGGGGGGCCCAGATACGCAGTATTTT; CDR3 protein: CTSSLLGGPDTQYF; J gene: TRBJ2-3; clone size: -; D gene: -; V gene: TRBV7-2
CDR3 DNA: TGTGCCACCAGAGCCGGGACTAGCGGGGGGACAGATACGCAGTATTTT; CDR3 protein: CATRAGTSGGTDTQYF; J gene: TRBJ2-3; clone size: -; D gene: TRBD2; V gene: TRBV24-1
CDR3 DNA: TGCAGCGTTGCAGGACAGAGTCAAGAGACCCAGTACTTC; CDR3 protein: CSVAGQSQETQYF; J gene: TRBJ2-5; clone size: once; D gene: -; V gene: TRBV29-1
CDR3 DNA: TGTGCCAGCAGCAAAGGGCTGTCGAGCGGGGGGGCCACAGATACGCAGTATTTT; CDR3 protein: CASSKGLSSGGATDTQYF; J gene: TRBJ2-3; clone size: once; D gene: -; V gene: TRBV21-1
CDR3 DNA: TGTGCCAGCAGCCGCCAGGGGACGGCCCTTGAGCAGTACTTC; CDR3 protein: CASSRQGTALEQYF; J gene: TRBJ2-5; clone size: -; D gene: -; V gene: TRBV7-9
CDR3 DNA: TGTGCCAGCAGCTTAGGGGACAGGGACGAGCAGTACTTC; CDR3 protein: CASSLGDRDEQYF; J gene: TRBJ2-7; clone size: few; D gene: TRBD1; V gene: TRBV7-6
CDR3 DNA: TGTGCCACCAGTGATTTCGGACTAGCGGGGACCGGGGAGCTGTTTTTT; CDR3 protein: CATSDFGLAGTGELFF; J gene: TRBJ2-2; clone size: -; D gene: TRBD2; V gene: TRBV24-1
CDR3 DNA: TGTGCCAGCAGCTTAGCGTTCAGGGGTTCGGGCAATGAGCGGTTCTTC; CDR3 protein: CASSLAFRGSGNERFF; J gene: TRBJ2-1; clone size: -; D gene: -; V gene: TRBV7-8
CDR3 DNA: TGTGCCAGCAGCGGGGACAGGGGCCACGCTTACAATGAGCAGTTCTTC; CDR3 protein: CASSGDRGHAYNEQFF; J gene: TRBJ2-1; clone size: -; D gene: TRBD1; V gene: TRBV7-6
CDR3 DNA: TGCAGCGTTGAGGGACAGGGGATCTACGAGCAGTACTTC; CDR3 protein: CSVEGQGIYEQYF; J gene: TRBJ2-7; clone size: many; D gene: TRBD1; V gene: TRBV29-1
CDR3 DNA: TGCAGTGCTAGAGATCTCCAAGGGACAGTAAGTTACGAGCAGTACTTC; CDR3 protein: CSARDLQGTVSYEQYF; J gene: TRBJ2-7; clone size: few; D gene: TRBD1; V gene: TRBV20-1
CDR3 DNA: TGTGCCAGCAGCCCTAGCGGAGCGACGACCTACGAGCAGTACTTC; CDR3 protein: CASSPSGATTYEQYF; J gene: TRBJ2-7; clone size: -; D gene: TRBD2; V gene: TRBV7-9
CDR3 DNA: TGCAGTGCCCTCCAGCAGGGGGGGCACGAGCAGTACTTC; CDR3 protein: CSALQQGGHEQYF; J gene: TRBJ2-7; clone size: -; D gene: -; V gene: TRBV20-1
CDR3 DNA: TGCGCCAGCAGTCAGCGCCTCGGGGAGCAGTACTTC; CDR3 protein: CASSQRLGEQYF; J gene: TRBJ2-7; clone size: once; D gene: -; V gene: TRBV5-1
CDR3 DNA: TGTGCCAGCAGCTTAGGTTCCAGGGCTTACGAGCAGTACTTC; CDR3 protein: CASSLGSRAYEQYF; J gene: TRBJ2-7; clone size: once; D gene: -; V gene: TRBV7-2
CDR3 DNA: TGTGCCAGCAGTGAAGGTGCGGCAACCTACGAGCAGTACTTC; CDR3 protein: CASSEGAATYEQYF; J gene: TRBJ2-7; clone size: -; D gene: -; V gene: TRBV2
CDR3 DNA: TGTGCCAGCAGCCAAGATCGGGGGGTATACGAGCAGTACTTC; CDR3 protein: CASSQDRGVYEQYF; J gene: TRBJ2-7; clone size: few; D gene: TRBD2; V gene: TRBV4-2